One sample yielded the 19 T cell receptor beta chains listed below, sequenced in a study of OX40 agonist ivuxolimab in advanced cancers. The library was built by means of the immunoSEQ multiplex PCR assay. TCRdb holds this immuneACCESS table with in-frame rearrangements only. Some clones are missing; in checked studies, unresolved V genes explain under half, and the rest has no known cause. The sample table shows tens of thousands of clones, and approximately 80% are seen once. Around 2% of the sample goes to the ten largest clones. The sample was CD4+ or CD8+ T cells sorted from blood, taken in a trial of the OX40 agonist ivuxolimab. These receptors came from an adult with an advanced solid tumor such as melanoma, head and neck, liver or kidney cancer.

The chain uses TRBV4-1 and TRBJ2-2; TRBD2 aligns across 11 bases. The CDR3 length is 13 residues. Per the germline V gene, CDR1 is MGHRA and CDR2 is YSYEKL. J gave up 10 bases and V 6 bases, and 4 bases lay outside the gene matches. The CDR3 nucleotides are TGCGCCAGCAGACCGACTAGCGGGAAGGAGCTGTTTTTT. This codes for CASRPTSGKELFF.

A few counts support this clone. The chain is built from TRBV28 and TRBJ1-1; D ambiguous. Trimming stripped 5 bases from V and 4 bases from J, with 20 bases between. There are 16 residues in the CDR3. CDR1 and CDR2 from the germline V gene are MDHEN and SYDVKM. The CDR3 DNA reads TGTGCCAGCAGTCCCCCACGGCGGAGGGTGGGCACTGAAGCTTTCTTT. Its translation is CASSPPRRRVGTEAFF. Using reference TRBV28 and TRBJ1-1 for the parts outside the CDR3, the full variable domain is DVKVTQSSRYLVKRTGEKVFLECVQDMDHENMFWYRQDPGLGLRLIYFSYDVKMKEKGDIPEGYSVSREKKERFSLILESASTNQTSMYLCASSPPRRRVGTEAFFGQGTRLTVV.

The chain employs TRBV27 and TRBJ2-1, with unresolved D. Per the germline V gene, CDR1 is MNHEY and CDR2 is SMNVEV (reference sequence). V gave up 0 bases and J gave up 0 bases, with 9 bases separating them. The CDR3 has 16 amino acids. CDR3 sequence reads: CASSLSVMLSYNEQFF. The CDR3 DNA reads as TGTGCCAGCAGTTTATCGGTAATGCTCTCCTACAATGAGCAGTTCTTC.

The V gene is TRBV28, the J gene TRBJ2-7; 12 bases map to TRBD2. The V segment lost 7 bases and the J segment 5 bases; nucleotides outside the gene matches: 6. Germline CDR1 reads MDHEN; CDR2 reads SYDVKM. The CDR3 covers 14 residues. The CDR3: CASKTSGRFNEQYF. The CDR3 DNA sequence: TGTGCCAGCAAAACTAGCGGGAGGTTCAACGAGCAGTACTTC. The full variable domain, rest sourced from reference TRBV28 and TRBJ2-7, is DVKVTQSSRYLVKRTGEKVFLECVQDMDHENMFWYRQDPGLGLRLIYFSYDVKMKEKGDIPEGYSVSREKKERFSLILESASTNQTSMYLCASKTSGRFNEQYFGPGTRLTVT.

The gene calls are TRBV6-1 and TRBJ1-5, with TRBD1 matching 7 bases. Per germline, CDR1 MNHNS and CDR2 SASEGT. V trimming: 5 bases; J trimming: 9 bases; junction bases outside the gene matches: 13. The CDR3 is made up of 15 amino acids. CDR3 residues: CASSTEGAATRPQHF. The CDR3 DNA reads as TGTGCCAGCAGTACGGAGGGGGCCGCCACACGGCCCCAGCATTTT.

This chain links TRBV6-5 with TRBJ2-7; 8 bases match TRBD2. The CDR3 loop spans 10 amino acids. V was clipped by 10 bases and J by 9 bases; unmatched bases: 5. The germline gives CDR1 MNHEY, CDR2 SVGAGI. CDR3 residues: CAIKREGQYF. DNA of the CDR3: TGTGCCATCAAACGGGAGGGGCAGTACTTC.

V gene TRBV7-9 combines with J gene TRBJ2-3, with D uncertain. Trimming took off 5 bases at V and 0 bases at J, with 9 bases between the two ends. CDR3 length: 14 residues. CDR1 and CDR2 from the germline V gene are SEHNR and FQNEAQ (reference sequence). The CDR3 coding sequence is TGTGCCAGCAGCACAAGGAGTAGCACAGATACGCAGTATTTT. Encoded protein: CASSTRSSTDTQYF.

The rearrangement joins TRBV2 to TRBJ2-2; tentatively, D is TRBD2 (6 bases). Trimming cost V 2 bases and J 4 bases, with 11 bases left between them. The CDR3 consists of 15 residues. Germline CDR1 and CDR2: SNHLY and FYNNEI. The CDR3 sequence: CASSERGISTGELFF. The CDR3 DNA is TGTGCCAGCAGTGAACGGGGGATATCCACCGGGGAGCTGTTTTTT.

CDR3 in DNA: TGTGCCAGCAGTTACTCGTACGGGGCAGATACGCAGTATTTT. The encoded protein is CASSYSYGADTQYF. The chain combines TRBV6-5 with TRBJ2-3; possibly TRBD2 for D (5 bases). The CDR3 spans 14 residues. CDR1 is MNHEY and CDR2 is SVGAGI in the germline V gene. The V end lost 0 bases, the J end lost 4 bases, and 8 bases lay between the germline ends.

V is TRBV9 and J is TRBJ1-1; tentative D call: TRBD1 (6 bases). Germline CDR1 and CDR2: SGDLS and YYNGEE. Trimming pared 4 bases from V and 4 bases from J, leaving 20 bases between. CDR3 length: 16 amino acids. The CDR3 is CASSSTGDALVTEAFF. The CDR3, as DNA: TGTGCCAGCAGCTCGACAGGAGATGCCCTCGTCACTGAAGCTTTCTTT.

The CDR3 DNA follows: TGCGCCAGCAGCGAACAGAACACCCACGACGAGCAGTACTTC. It encodes CASSEQNTHDEQYF. V usage is TRBV5-1 and J usage is TRBJ2-7, with no clear D. Germline V gene sequence: CDR1 SGHRS, CDR2 YFSETQ. V gave up 4 bases and J gave up 5 bases, with 16 bases separating them. The CDR3 is 14 residues long.

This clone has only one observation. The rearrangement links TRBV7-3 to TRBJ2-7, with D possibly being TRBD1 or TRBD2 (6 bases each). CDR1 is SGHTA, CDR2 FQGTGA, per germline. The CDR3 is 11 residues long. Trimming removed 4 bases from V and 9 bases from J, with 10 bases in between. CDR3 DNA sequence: TGTGCCAGCAGCTCAGGGGAGGCGCAGTACTTC. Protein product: CASSSGEAQYF.

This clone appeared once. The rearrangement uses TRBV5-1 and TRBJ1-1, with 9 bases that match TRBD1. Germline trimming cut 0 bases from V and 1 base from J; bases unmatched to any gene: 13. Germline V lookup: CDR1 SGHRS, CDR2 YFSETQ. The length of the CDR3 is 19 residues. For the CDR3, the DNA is TGCGCCAGCAGCTTGGGGCGGGACAGGGCAACTAAAGCGAACACTGAAGCTTTCTTT. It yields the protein CASSLGRDRATKANTEAFF.

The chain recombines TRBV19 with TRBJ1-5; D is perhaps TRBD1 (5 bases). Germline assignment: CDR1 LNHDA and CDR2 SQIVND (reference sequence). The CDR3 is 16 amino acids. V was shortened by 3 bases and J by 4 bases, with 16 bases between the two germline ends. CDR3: CASSMGGGLTNQPQHF. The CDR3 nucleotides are TGTGCCAGTAGTATGGGTGGGGGACTCACGAATCAGCCCCAGCATTTT.

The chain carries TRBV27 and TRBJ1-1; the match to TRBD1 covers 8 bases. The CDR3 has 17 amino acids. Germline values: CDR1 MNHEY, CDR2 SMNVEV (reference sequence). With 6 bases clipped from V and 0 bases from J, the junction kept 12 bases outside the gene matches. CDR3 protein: CASSRTVRGPLNTEAFF. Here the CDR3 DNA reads TGTGCCAGCAGCCGTACAGTCAGGGGGCCTCTGAACACTGAAGCTTTCTTT.

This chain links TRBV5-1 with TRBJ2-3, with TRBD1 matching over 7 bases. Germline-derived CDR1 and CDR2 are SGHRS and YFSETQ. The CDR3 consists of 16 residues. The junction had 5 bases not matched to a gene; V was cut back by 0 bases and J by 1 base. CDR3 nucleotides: TGCGCCAGCAGCTTGGGGCCAGGGGGAGGCACAGATACGCAGTATTTT. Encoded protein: CASSLGPGGGTDTQYF.

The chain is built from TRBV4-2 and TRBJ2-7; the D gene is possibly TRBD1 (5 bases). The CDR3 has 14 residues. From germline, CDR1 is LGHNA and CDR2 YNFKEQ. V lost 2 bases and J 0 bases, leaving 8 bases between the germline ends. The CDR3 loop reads CASSQTGTSYEQYF. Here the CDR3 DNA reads TGTGCCAGCAGCCAAACAGGAACCTCCTACGAGCAGTACTTC.

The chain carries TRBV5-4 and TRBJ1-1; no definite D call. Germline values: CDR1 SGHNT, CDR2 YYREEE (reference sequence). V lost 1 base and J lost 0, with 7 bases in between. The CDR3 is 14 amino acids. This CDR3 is CASSLKSLNTEAFF. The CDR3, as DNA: TGTGCCAGCAGCTTGAAATCCTTGAACACTGAAGCTTTCTTT.

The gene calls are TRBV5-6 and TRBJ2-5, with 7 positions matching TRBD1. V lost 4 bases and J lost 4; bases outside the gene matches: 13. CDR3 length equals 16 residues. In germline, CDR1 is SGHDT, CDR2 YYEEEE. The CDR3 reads CASSPPDRAGGETQYF. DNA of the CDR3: TGTGCCAGCAGCCCCCCCGACAGGGCTGGAGGAGAGACCCAGTACTTC.